The entry below gives a single T cell receptor (beta chain) sequence along with its context. Its target is unknown. The RNA, about 0.5 to 1 ug, was put through reverse transcription using random hexamers. Coverage of TCR beta CDR3 amplification by immunoSEQ multiplex PCR extended to 54 Vbeta and 13 Jbeta. In TCRdb, the immunoSEQ multiplex PCR reads were re-called with MiXCR into one record per CDR3 protein. The data show about 130,000 distinct CDR3 sequences, with nearly 95% seen just once and approximately 0.12% held by the top ten. The CDR3 covers 14 residues. CDR1 and CDR2 from the germline V gene are MNHEY and SVGEGT. With 7 bases removed from V and 3 bases from J, the gap between germline ends came to 16 bases. The sample is drawn from a study of CD8 T cells in Susac syndrome. General study points: As the study acknowledged, the number of individuals who were part of its TCR sequencing and HLA analysis was relatively small.

The individuals used as controls were healthy donors who had been matched for both age and sex. It was negative isolation that provided the CD8+ and CD4+ T cells, whereas TEMRA cells were enriched by FACS. The clonotype originates from a human donor in good health. The chain employs TRBV6-2 or TRBV6-3 and TRBJ2-7; D perhaps matches TRBD1 (7 bases). Material for sequencing was CD4+ T cells from PBMCs. CDR3 residues: CASTEGGQNYEQYF. CDR3 sequence (DNA): TGTGCCAGCACCGAGGGGGGACAGAACTACGAGCAGTACTTC.